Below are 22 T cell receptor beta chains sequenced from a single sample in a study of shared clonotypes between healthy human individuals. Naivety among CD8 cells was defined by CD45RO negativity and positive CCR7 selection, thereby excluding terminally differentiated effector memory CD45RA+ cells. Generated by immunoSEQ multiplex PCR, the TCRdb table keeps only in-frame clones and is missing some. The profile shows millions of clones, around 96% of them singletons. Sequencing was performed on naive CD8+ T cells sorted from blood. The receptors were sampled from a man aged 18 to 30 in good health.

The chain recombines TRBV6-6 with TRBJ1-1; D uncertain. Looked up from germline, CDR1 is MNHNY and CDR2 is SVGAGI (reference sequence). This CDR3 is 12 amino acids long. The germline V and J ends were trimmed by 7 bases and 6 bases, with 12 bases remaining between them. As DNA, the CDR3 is TGTGCCAGCATCGGACTGGAGGCTGAAGCTTTCTTT. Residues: CASIGLEAEAFF.

CDR3 in DNA: TGTGCCAGCAGCCCCGGGGTAGTAAAGGTCGAGCAGTACTTC. This sequence encodes CASSPGVVKVEQYF. This chain uses TRBV7-6 with TRBJ2-7; D possibly corresponds to TRBD2 (5 bases). V shed 5 bases and J shed 6 bases, with 17 bases lying between them. Germline V CDR1 and CDR2: SGHVS, FNYEAQ. The CDR3 is 14 amino acids.

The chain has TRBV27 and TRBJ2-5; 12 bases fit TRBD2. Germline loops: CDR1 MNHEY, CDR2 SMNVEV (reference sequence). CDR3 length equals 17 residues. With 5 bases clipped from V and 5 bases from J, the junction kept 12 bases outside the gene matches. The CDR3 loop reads CASSTFLAGGLEETQYF. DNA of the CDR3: TGTGCCAGCAGTACCTTCCTAGCGGGAGGGCTTGAGGAGACCCAGTACTTC.

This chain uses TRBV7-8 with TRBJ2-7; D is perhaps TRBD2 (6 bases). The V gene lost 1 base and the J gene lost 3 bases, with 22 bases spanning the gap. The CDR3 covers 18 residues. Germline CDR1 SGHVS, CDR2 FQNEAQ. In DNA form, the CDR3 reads TGTGCCAGCAGCTTAGAAGTAGGAGGGGCCCTTGGAATCTACGAGCAGTACTTC. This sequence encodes CASSLEVGGALGIYEQYF.

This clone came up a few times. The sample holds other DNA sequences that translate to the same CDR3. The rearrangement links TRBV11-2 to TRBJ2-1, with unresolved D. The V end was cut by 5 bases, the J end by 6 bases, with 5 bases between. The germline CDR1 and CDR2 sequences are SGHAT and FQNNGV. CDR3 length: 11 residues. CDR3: CASSLSNEQFF. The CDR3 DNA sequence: TGTGCCAGCAGCCTGAGCAATGAGCAGTTCTTC.

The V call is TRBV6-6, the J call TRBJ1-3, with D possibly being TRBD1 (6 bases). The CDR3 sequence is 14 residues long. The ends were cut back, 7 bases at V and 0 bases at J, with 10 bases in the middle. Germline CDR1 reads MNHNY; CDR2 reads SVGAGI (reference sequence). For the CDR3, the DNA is TGTGCCAGCAACTTACAGGGCTCTGGAAACACCATATATTTT. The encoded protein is CASNLQGSGNTIYF.

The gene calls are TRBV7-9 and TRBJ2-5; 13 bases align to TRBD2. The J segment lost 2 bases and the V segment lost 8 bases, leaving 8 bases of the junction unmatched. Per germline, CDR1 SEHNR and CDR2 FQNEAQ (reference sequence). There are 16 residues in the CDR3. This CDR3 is CASGHAGLAGQETQYF. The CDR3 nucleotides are TGTGCCAGCGGCCACGCGGGACTAGCGGGGCAAGAGACCCAGTACTTC.

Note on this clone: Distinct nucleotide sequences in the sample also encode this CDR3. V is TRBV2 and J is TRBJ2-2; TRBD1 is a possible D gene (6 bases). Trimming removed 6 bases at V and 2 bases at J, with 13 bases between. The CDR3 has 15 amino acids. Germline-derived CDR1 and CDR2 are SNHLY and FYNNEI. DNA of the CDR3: TGTGCCAGCAGCCCGGGACATACAAACACCGGGGAGCTGTTTTTT. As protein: CASSPGHTNTGELFF.

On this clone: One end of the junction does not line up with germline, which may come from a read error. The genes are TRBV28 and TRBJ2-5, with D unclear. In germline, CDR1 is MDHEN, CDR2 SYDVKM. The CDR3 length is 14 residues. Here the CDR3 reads CASTLSVQQETQYF. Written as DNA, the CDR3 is TGTGCCAGCACTTTATCAGTCCAACAAGAGACCCAGTACTTC.

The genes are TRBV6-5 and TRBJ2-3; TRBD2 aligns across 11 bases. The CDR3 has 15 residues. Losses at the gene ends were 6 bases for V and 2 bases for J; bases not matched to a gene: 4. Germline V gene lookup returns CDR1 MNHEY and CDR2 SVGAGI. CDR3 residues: CASRTTSGATDTQYF. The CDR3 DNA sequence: TGTGCCAGCAGAACGACTAGCGGGGCCACAGATACGCAGTATTTT.

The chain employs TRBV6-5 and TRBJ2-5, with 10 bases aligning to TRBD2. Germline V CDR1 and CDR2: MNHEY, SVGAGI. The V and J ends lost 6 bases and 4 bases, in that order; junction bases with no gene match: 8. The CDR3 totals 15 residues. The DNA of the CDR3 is TGTGCCAGCAGACAAGCGGGGGGGCTGATAGAGACCCAGTACTTC. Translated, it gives CASRQAGGLIETQYF.

In DNA form, the CDR3 reads TGTGCCAGCAGCTACGATAGCGGGAGTACCGGGGAGCTGTTTTTT. This codes for CASSYDSGSTGELFF. J is TRBJ2-2 and V is TRBV7-6; 9 nucleotides match TRBD2. Germline V gene lookup returns CDR1 SGHVS and CDR2 FNYEAQ. CDR3 length: 15 amino acids. J was trimmed by 5 bases and V by 4 bases; bases with no gene match: 5.

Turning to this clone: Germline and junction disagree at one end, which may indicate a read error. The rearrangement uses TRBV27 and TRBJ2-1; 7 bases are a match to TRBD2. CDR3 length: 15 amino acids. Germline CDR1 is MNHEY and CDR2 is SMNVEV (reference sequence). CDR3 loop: CASSISSGNHNEQFF. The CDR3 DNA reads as TGTGCCAGCAGTATATCTAGCGGCAACCACAATGAGCAGTTCTTC.

As DNA, the CDR3 is TGTGCCAGCAGGTTTGGGACATCCCCCTACGAGCAGTACTTC. It codes for CASRFGTSPYEQYF. The J gene is TRBJ2-7, the V gene TRBV21-1; the DNA was not compared with TRBD1, the D call given in the table. TRBV21-1 is assigned pseudogene status. This CDR3 has 14 amino acids.

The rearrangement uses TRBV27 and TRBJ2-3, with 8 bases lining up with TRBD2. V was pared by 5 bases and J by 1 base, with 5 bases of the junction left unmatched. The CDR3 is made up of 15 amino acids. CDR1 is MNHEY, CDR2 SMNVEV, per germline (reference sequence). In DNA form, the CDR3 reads TGTGCCAGCAGTCGCCAGACTAGCGGCACAGATACGCAGTATTTT. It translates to CASSRQTSGTDTQYF.

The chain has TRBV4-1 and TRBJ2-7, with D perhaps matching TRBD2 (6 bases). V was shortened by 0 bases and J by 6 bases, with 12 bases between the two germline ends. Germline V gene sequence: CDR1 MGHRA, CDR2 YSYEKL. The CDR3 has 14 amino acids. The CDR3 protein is CASSQETSWSEQYF. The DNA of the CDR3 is TGCGCCAGCAGCCAAGAAACTAGCTGGAGCGAGCAGTACTTC.

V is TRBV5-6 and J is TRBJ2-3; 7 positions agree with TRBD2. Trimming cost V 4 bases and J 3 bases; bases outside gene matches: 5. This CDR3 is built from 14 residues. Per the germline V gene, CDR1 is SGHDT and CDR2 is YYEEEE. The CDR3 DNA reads TGTGCCAGCAGCGCCGGACTAGAGACAGATACGCAGTATTTT. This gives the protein CASSAGLETDTQYF.

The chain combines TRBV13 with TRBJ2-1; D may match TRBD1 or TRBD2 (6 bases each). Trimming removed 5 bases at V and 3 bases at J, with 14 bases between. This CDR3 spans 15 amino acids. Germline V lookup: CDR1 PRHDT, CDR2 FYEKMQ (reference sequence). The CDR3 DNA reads TGTGCCAGCAGCCACGGGGGCGATCTCTACAATGAGCAGTTCTTC. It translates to CASSHGGDLYNEQFF.

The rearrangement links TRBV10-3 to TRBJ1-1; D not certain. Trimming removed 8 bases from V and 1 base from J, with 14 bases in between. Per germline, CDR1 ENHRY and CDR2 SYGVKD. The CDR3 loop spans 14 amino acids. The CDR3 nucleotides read TGTGCCATCGGGAACCAGGTGGAGAACACTGAAGCTTTCTTT. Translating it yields CAIGNQVENTEAFF.

CDR3 sequence: CASSPDGTYEQYF. The CDR3 bases are TGTGCCAGCAGCCCGGACGGGACCTACGAGCAGTACTTC. The chain recombines TRBV13 with TRBJ2-7; D perhaps matches TRBD2 (5 bases). Germline V CDR1 and CDR2: PRHDT, FYEKMQ (reference sequence). The CDR3 runs to 13 residues. Trimming stripped 5 bases from V and 2 bases from J, with 10 bases between. The whole variable domain, remainder taken from reference TRBV13 and TRBJ2-7, is AAGVIQSPRHLIKEKRETATLKCYPIPRHDTVYWYQQGPGQDPQFLISFYEKMQSDKGSIPDRFSAQQFSDYHSELNMSSLELGDSALYFCASSPDGTYEQYFGPGTRLTVT.

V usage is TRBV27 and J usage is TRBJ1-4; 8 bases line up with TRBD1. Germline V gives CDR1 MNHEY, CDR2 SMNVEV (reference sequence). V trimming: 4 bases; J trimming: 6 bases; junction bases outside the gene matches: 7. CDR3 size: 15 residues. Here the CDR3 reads CASSSLDRVHEKLFF. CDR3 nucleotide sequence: TGTGCCAGCAGTTCCTTGGACAGGGTCCATGAAAAACTGTTTTTT.

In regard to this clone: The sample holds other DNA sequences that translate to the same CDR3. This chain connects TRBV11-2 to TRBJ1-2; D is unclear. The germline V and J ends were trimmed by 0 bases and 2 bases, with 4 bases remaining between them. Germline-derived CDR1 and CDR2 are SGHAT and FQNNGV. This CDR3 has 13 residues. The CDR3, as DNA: TGTGCCAGCAGCTTAGAGGGAAACTATGGCTACACCTTC. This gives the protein CASSLEGNYGYTF.